A selection of T cell receptor beta chains follows, all from one sample in a study of control samples from healthy donors and cancer patients. TCRdb's copy holds only in-frame clones and misses some; the assay was immunoSEQ multiplex PCR. The sample has about 150,000 clones, about nine tenths seen once. Sequencing input: blood. These receptors were taken from a man younger than 40 in good health. The CDR3 runs from the conserved cysteine through the conserved F or W. Fields, in order: CDR3 protein, CDR3 DNA, V gene, J gene, clone size, D gene. A D gene is named only where the DNA matches it firmly. For some rows the clone size is stated as once, few or many, or as a class when expanded; others skip it.

CDR3 protein: CASSRGSNSPLHF; CDR3 DNA: TGCGCCAGCAGCAGGGGCTCTAATTCACCCCTCCACTTT; V gene: TRBV23-1; J gene: TRBJ1-6; clone size: .; D gene: .
CDR3 protein: CSAKDIRRQFF; CDR3 DNA: TGCAGTGCTAAGGACATCCGCCGGCAGTTCTTC; V gene: TRBV20-1; J gene: TRBJ2-1; clone size: few; D gene: .
CDR3 protein: CASSGRDWDSPLHF; CDR3 DNA: TGTGCCAGCAGCGGCCGGGACTGGGATTCACCCCTCCACTTT; V gene: TRBV9; J gene: TRBJ1-6; clone size: once; D gene: .
CDR3 protein: CSVEDQGDETRNYGYTF; CDR3 DNA: TGCAGCGTTGAAGACCAAGGGGACGAGACTCGAAACTATGGCTACACCTTC; V gene: TRBV29-1; J gene: TRBJ1-2; clone size: .; D gene: .
CDR3 protein: CSVDTGGGTEAFF; CDR3 DNA: TGCAGCGTGGATACAGGGGGCGGCACTGAAGCTTTCTTT; V gene: TRBV29-1; J gene: TRBJ1-1; clone size: .; D gene: TRBD1
CDR3 protein: CASSYLGDGSRKTQYF; CDR3 DNA: TGTGCCAGCAGTTATCTGGGGGACGGGAGTAGGAAGACCCAGTACTTC; V gene: TRBV6-2/TRBV6-3; J gene: TRBJ2-5; clone size: .; D gene: .
CDR3 protein: CASSYRGRGPSLIAFF; CDR3 DNA: TGTGCCAGCAGTTACAGGGGCAGGGGACCGTCGTTGATAGCTTTCTTT; V gene: TRBV6-5; J gene: TRBJ1-1; clone size: .; D gene: .
CDR3 protein: CASSGRGFPFEETQYF; CDR3 DNA: TGTGCCAGCAGCGGCAGGGGATTTCCTTTCGAAGAGACCCAGTACTTC; V gene: TRBV21-1; J gene: TRBJ2-5; clone size: once; D gene: .
CDR3 protein: CSANRGYGYTF; CDR3 DNA: TGCAGTGCAAACAGGGGGTATGGCTACACCTTC; V gene: TRBV20-1; J gene: TRBJ1-2; clone size: .; D gene: TRBD1
CDR3 protein: CASEQGASGEQYF; CDR3 DNA: TGTGCCAGCGAACAGGGGGCAAGTGGGGAGCAGTACTTC; V gene: TRBV2; J gene: TRBJ2-7; clone size: .; D gene: TRBD1
CDR3 protein: CATSEGRNQPQHF; CDR3 DNA: TGTGCCACCAGCGAGGGACGGAATCAGCCCCAGCATTTT; V gene: TRBV15; J gene: TRBJ1-5; clone size: .; D gene: .
CDR3 protein: CASRTETSYEQYF; CDR3 DNA: TGTGCCAGCAGAACGGAAACCTCCTACGAGCAGTACTTC; V gene: TRBV7-2; J gene: TRBJ2-7; clone size: .; D gene: .
CDR3 protein: CASTPEAQVFYGYTF; CDR3 DNA: TGTGCCAGTACCCCGGAAGCTCAAGTATTCTATGGCTACACCTTC; V gene: TRBV19; J gene: TRBJ1-2; clone size: .; D gene: .
CDR3 protein: CATSDYRPAGGYTF; CDR3 DNA: TGTGCCACCAGTGATTATCGCCCAGCGGGGGGCTACACCTTC; V gene: TRBV24-1; J gene: TRBJ1-2; clone size: .; D gene: .
CDR3 protein: CASSLALEAFF; CDR3 DNA: TGTGCCAGCAGCTTAGCACTTGAAGCTTTCTTT; V gene: TRBV7-9; J gene: TRBJ1-1; clone size: .; D gene: .
CDR3 protein: CASSSPTGHGTQYF; CDR3 DNA: TGCGCCAGCAGCTCGCCCACAGGGCACGGTACGCAGTATTTT; V gene: TRBV5-1; J gene: TRBJ2-3; clone size: .; D gene: .
CDR3 protein: CASSSIPGQGAGTYEQYF; CDR3 DNA: TGTGCCAGCAGTTCGATACCGGGACAGGGGGCCGGAACCTACGAGCAGTACTTC; V gene: TRBV27; J gene: TRBJ2-7; clone size: .; D gene: TRBD1
CDR3 protein: CASSGPGGDEQFF; CDR3 DNA: TGTGCCAGCAGCGGTCCGGGGGGCGATGAGCAGTTCTTC; V gene: TRBV9; J gene: TRBJ2-1; clone size: .; D gene: .
CDR3 protein: CASRTGGGSNQPQHF; CDR3 DNA: TGTGCCAGCAGAACAGGGGGAGGAAGCAATCAGCCCCAGCATTTT; V gene: TRBV2; J gene: TRBJ1-5; clone size: .; D gene: TRBD1
CDR3 protein: CASRGASGASGTQYF; CDR3 DNA: TGTGCCAGCCGTGGGGCTAGCGGGGCTTCTGGTACGCAGTATTTT; V gene: TRBV2; J gene: TRBJ2-3; clone size: .; D gene: TRBD2
CDR3 protein: CASSESGDTNSPLHF; CDR3 DNA: TGCGCCAGCAGCGAAAGCGGGGATACAAATTCACCCCTCCACTTT; V gene: TRBV5-1; J gene: TRBJ1-6; clone size: .; D gene: .
CDR3 protein: CATATGSGSQYF; CDR3 DNA: TGTGCCACCGCGACAGGGTCCGGATCCCAGTACTTC; V gene: TRBV25-1; J gene: TRBJ2-5; clone size: .; D gene: TRBD1
CDR3 protein: CASTLQGGTEAFF; CDR3 DNA: TGTGCCAGCACCTTACAGGGAGGTACTGAAGCTTTCTTT; V gene: TRBV6-5; J gene: TRBJ1-1; clone size: .; D gene: .
CDR3 protein: CATARIPQETQYF; CDR3 DNA: TGCGCCACCGCGCGCATCCCCCAAGAGACCCAGTACTTC; V gene: TRBV4-3; J gene: TRBJ2-5; clone size: .; D gene: .
CDR3 protein: CASSNRPVGASNTEAFF; CDR3 DNA: TGTGCCAGTAGTAATAGACCCGTGGGGGCCTCGAACACTGAAGCTTTCTTT; V gene: TRBV19; J gene: TRBJ1-1; clone size: .; D gene: .
CDR3 protein: CAGSVATEAFF; CDR3 DNA: TGTGCCGGGTCGGTGGCAACTGAAGCTTTCTTT; V gene: TRBV2; J gene: TRBJ1-1; clone size: .; D gene: .
CDR3 protein: CAWSRLAGAYEQYF; CDR3 DNA: TGTGCCTGGAGCCGACTAGCGGGCGCCTACGAGCAGTACTTC; V gene: TRBV30; J gene: TRBJ2-7; clone size: .; D gene: TRBD2
CDR3 protein: CASSFLAGGPGELFF; CDR3 DNA: TGTGCCAGCAGCTTCCTAGCGGGGGGGCCCGGGGAGCTGTTTTTT; V gene: TRBV5-6; J gene: TRBJ2-2; clone size: few; D gene: TRBD2
CDR3 protein: CASSQEIGITYNEQFF; CDR3 DNA: TGCGCCAGCAGCCAAGAAATAGGGATAACCTACAATGAGCAGTTCTTC; V gene: TRBV4-3; J gene: TRBJ2-1; clone size: .; D gene: .
CDR3 protein: CASSYSSVRGYTF; CDR3 DNA: TGTGCCAGCAGTTACTCGAGTGTCAGGGGCTACACCTTC; V gene: TRBV6-2/TRBV6-3; J gene: TRBJ1-2; clone size: once; D gene: .
CDR3 protein: CASSRQQNQPQHF; CDR3 DNA: TGTGCCAGCAGTCGACAGCAGAATCAGCCCCAGCATTTT; V gene: TRBV9; J gene: TRBJ1-5; clone size: .; D gene: .
CDR3 protein: CASSYSRANNQPQHF; CDR3 DNA: TGTGCCAGCAGTTACTCGAGGGCAAACAATCAGCCCCAGCATTTT; V gene: TRBV6-5; J gene: TRBJ1-5; clone size: .; D gene: .
CDR3 protein: CASSGSGSYEQYF; CDR3 DNA: TGTGCCAGCAGCGGTAGTGGGTCCTACGAGCAGTACTTC; V gene: TRBV5-4; J gene: TRBJ2-7; clone size: .; D gene: .
CDR3 protein: CASSPGTSGAYEQYF; CDR3 DNA: TGTGCCAGCAGCCCAGGGACTAGCGGCGCCTACGAGCAGTACTTC; V gene: TRBV7-2; J gene: TRBJ2-7; clone size: .; D gene: TRBD2
CDR3 protein: CASSQPDMVDEQYF; CDR3 DNA: TGTGCCAGCAGCCAACCCGACATGGTGGACGAGCAGTACTTC; V gene: TRBV16; J gene: TRBJ2-7; clone size: once; D gene: .
CDR3 protein: CASSGTATNEKLFF; CDR3 DNA: TGTGCCAGTAGCGGGACAGCAACTAATGAAAAACTGTTTTTT; V gene: TRBV19; J gene: TRBJ1-4; clone size: .; D gene: TRBD1
CDR3 protein: CATSDAKEVANTGELFF; CDR3 DNA: TGTGCCACCAGTGATGCCAAGGAGGTCGCGAACACCGGGGAGCTGTTTTTT; V gene: TRBV24-1; J gene: TRBJ2-2; clone size: .; D gene: .
CDR3 protein: CAWSLGTGLRETQYF; CDR3 DNA: TGTGCCTGGAGCTTGGGGACAGGTCTACGGGAGACCCAGTACTTC; V gene: TRBV30; J gene: TRBJ2-5; clone size: .; D gene: TRBD1
CDR3 protein: CASSQDRPGGYEQYF; CDR3 DNA: TGTGCCAGCAGCCAAGATCGCCCAGGGGGGTACGAGCAGTACTTC; V gene: TRBV3-1/TRBV3-2; J gene: TRBJ2-7; clone size: .; D gene: .
CDR3 protein: CASSTPRGRFKQYF; CDR3 DNA: TGTGCCAGCAGCACCCCCCGGGGGAGGTTCAAGCAGTACTTC; V gene: TRBV21-1; J gene: TRBJ2-7; clone size: .; D gene: .
CDR3 protein: CASSLPSTDTQYF; CDR3 DNA: TGTGCCAGCAGCTTGCCTAGCACAGATACGCAGTATTTT; V gene: TRBV5-6; J gene: TRBJ2-3; clone size: .; D gene: .
CDR3 protein: CASSQVLAGGPVDTQYF; CDR3 DNA: TGTGCCAGCAGCCAAGTTCTTGCGGGAGGGCCTGTAGATACGCAGTATTTT; V gene: TRBV4-2; J gene: TRBJ2-3; clone size: .; D gene: TRBD2
CDR3 protein: CASSVLSAGGLDTQYF; CDR3 DNA: TGTGCCAGCAGCGTTTTATCGGCGGGGGGGCTCGATACGCAGTATTTT; V gene: TRBV9; J gene: TRBJ2-3; clone size: .; D gene: TRBD2
CDR3 protein: CASTPGTSVNNEQFF; CDR3 DNA: TGTGCCAGCACCCCCGGGACTAGCGTAAACAATGAGCAGTTCTTC; V gene: TRBV7-9; J gene: TRBJ2-1; clone size: .; D gene: TRBD2
CDR3 protein: CASSEQGDSYEQYF; CDR3 DNA: TGTGCCAGCAGTGAGCAGGGGGACTCCTACGAGCAGTACTTC; V gene: TRBV6-1; J gene: TRBJ2-7; clone size: .; D gene: TRBD1
CDR3 protein: CASSFGTEQFF; CDR3 DNA: TGTGCCAGCAGCTTTGGGACAGAACAGTTCTTC; V gene: TRBV7-9; J gene: TRBJ2-1; clone size: .; D gene: TRBD1
CDR3 protein: CASSGLKDVDSNQPQHF; CDR3 DNA: TGTGCCAGCAGTGGTCTTAAGGACGTTGATAGCAATCAGCCCCAGCATTTT; V gene: TRBV6-4; J gene: TRBJ1-5; clone size: .; D gene: .
CDR3 protein: CASSLGSGGGNEQFF; CDR3 DNA: TGCGCCAGCAGCTTGGGTTCAGGCGGGGGCAATGAGCAGTTCTTC; V gene: TRBV5-1; J gene: TRBJ2-1; clone size: once; D gene: TRBD2
CDR3 protein: CASSYGTGSGELFF; CDR3 DNA: TGTGCCAGCAGCTACGGGACAGGTTCCGGGGAGCTGTTTTTT; V gene: TRBV11-3; J gene: TRBJ2-2; clone size: .; D gene: TRBD1
CDR3 protein: CASSPTGQVLAKNIQYF; CDR3 DNA: TGTGCCAGTAGTCCGACCGGACAGGTACTAGCCAAAAACATTCAGTACTTC; V gene: TRBV19; J gene: TRBJ2-4; clone size: .; D gene: TRBD1
CDR3 protein: CASSAQEYYEQYF; CDR3 DNA: TGTGCCAGCAGTGCCCAGGAATACTACGAGCAGTACTTC; V gene: TRBV6-2/TRBV6-3; J gene: TRBJ2-7; clone size: .; D gene: .
CDR3 protein: CASSLTGVYEQYF; CDR3 DNA: TGCGCCAGCAGCTTGACAGGAGTCTACGAGCAGTACTTC; V gene: TRBV5-1; J gene: TRBJ2-7; clone size: .; D gene: .
CDR3 protein: CSVVERGETQYF; CDR3 DNA: TGCAGCGTTGTGGAAAGGGGAGAGACCCAGTACTTC; V gene: TRBV29-1; J gene: TRBJ2-5; clone size: .; D gene: .
CDR3 protein: CASRNAGKLFF; CDR3 DNA: TGTGCCAGCAGGAACGCAGGAAAACTGTTTTTT; V gene: TRBV7-9; J gene: TRBJ1-4; clone size: once; D gene: .